This T cell receptor beta chain was identified during a study of TIL therapy for anti-PD-1-resistant metastatic lung cancer. Turning to the study itself: A few tumors were EGFR-mutant and two were ALK-rearranged.

The germline V gene has CDR1 MGHDK and CDR2 SYGVNS. The CDR3 length is 14 residues. With 4 bases removed from V and 1 base from J, the gap between germline ends came to 9 bases. This was the immunoSEQ v3 assay. Libraries were sequenced to roughly 2 million read pairs (survey) or about 5-6.5 million (deep). Profiling relied on immunoSEQ multiplex PCR, and the TCRdb table lists in-frame clones only, not all of them. The data contain some 60,000 clones, roughly 69% of them singletons. Study-level findings and limits: The baseline peripheral repertoire was partially replaced by infused TIL clonotypes that later decayed.

Specified time point: pre-treatment sample, taken before nivolumab and TIL therapy. With respect to this clone: Its antigen remains unknown.

The chain couples TRBV25-1 to TRBJ2-3; tentatively, D is TRBD1 (5 bases). The specimen comprised blood, sampled at baseline. This TCR was sampled from a person aged 25 to 80 with non-small cell lung cancer. The CDR3 here is CASSASQGTDTQYF. CDR3 DNA sequence: TGTGCCAGCAGTGCATCACAGGGCACAGATACGCAGTATTTT.